The 10 T cell receptor beta chains below all came from one sample that was sequenced in a study of CD8+ T cells in alopecia areata. cDNA prepared by RNA extraction and subsequent reverse transcription served as the template for sequencing. Clones were read by immunoSEQ multiplex PCR, and TCRdb kept only the in-frame ones, dropping some. The sample lists approximately 63,000 clones, roughly 60% seen once, with more than 15% in the top ten. The material was CD8+ T cells sorted from blood, obtained at week 0. The receptors shown here come from a human donor with alopecia areata.

This clone has just a few counts. The gene calls are TRBV23-1 and TRBJ1-5; D not resolved. TRBV23-1 is an ORF for which the function is uncertain. The CDR3 consists of 14 residues. V gave up 3 bases and J gave up 6 bases, with 12 bases separating them. DNA for the CDR3: TGCGCCAGCAGTCAGAGGCAGGAGGCTCAGCCCCAGCATTTT. Translating gives CASSQRQEAQPQHF.

The chain couples TRBV4-3 to TRBJ1-1; D ambiguous. Germline assignment: CDR1 LGHNA and CDR2 YSLEER. Trimming took 0 bases from V and 6 from J, leaving 11 bases between them. This CDR3 region has 14 residues. Here the CDR3 DNA reads TGCGCCAGCAGCCAAGACCGGGTTATCGCTGAAGCTTTCTTT. It is translated as CASSQDRVIAEAFF.

The chain couples TRBV29-1 to TRBJ2-7; TRBD1 aligns across 8 bases. The V segment lost 4 bases and the J segment 3 bases; nucleotides outside the gene matches: 8. This CDR3 has 14 amino acids. Germline CDR1 is SQVTM and CDR2 is ANQGSEA. CDR3 region: CSVVRQGALYEQYF. The CDR3 region has the DNA TGCAGCGTTGTGCGCCAGGGGGCTCTCTACGAGCAGTACTTC.

The chain combines TRBV5-1 with TRBJ2-5, with D unclear. V lost 3 bases to trimming and J lost 5 bases, with 8 bases between them. Germline values: CDR1 SGHRS, CDR2 YFSETQ. CDR3 size: 12 residues. The CDR3 loop reads CASSSPSETQYF. The CDR3 DNA sequence: TGCGCCAGCAGCTCCCCTAGTGAGACCCAGTACTTC.

The chain is built from TRBV27 and TRBJ2-7, with D perhaps being TRBD1 or TRBD2 (5 bases each). Germline V gene lookup returns CDR1 MNHEY and CDR2 SMNVEV (reference sequence). The V end was cut by 5 bases, the J end by 7 bases, with 21 bases between. The CDR3 extends over 15 amino acids. CDR3 sequence reads: CASSAQWGPTLEQYF. Written as DNA, the CDR3 is TGTGCCAGCAGTGCTCAGTGGGGACCTACGCTAGAGCAGTACTTC.

The gene calls are TRBV7-2 and TRBJ1-2; maybe TRBD1 (5 bases). This CDR3 has 18 residues. V lost 5 bases and J 0 bases, leaving 22 bases between the germline ends. From germline, CDR1 is SGHTA and CDR2 FQGNSA. The CDR3 coding sequence is TGTGCCAGCAGCCCCGCACTCAGGGTGTTGGGAACTAACTATGGCTACACCTTC. Translation gives CASSPALRVLGTNYGYTF.

Details on this clone: Mismatch with germline at one junction end may stem from a read error. This sequence joins TRBV18 and TRBJ2-6; no reliable D call. CDR1 and CDR2 from the germline V gene are KGHSH and LQKENI. This CDR3 spans 16 amino acids. CDR3 in DNA: TGTGCCAGCTCATCACCTCACCGGGCTGGGGCCAACGTCCTGACTTTC. Translation gives CASSSPHRAGANVLTF.

The chain carries TRBV9 and TRBJ1-4, with a possible D match to TRBD1 (5 bases). The CDR3 totals 17 residues. Germline V gene sequence: CDR1 SGDLS, CDR2 YYNGEE. V was pared by 0 bases and J by 8 bases, with 20 bases between. The CDR3, as DNA: TGTGCCAGCAGCGTAGAAGCGATAGCGGCGACAGCAGAAAAACTGTTTTTT. Translated: CASSVEAIAATAEKLFF.

This clone appeared a few times. The genes are TRBV5-6 and TRBJ2-3, with TRBD2 identical over 8 bases. CDR3 length: 15 amino acids. V lost 2 bases and J lost 4; bases outside the gene matches: 6. Germline loops: CDR1 SGHDT, CDR2 YYEEEE. This CDR3 is CASSFNGGAADTQYF. The CDR3 DNA sequence: TGTGCCAGCAGCTTCAACGGGGGGGCAGCAGATACGCAGTATTTT.

The chain employs TRBV28 and TRBJ1-5; D is undetermined. Germline V gene lookup returns CDR1 MDHEN and CDR2 SYDVKM. CDR3 length equals 14 residues. V lost 1 base, J lost 1 base, and 5 bases lay in between. The CDR3 coding sequence is TGTGCCAGCAGTTTATTTATCAGCAATCAGCCCCAGCATTTT. It specifies CASSLFISNQPQHF.